Below are 12 T cell receptor beta chains sequenced from a single sample in a study of early T cells in non-severe SARS-CoV-2 infection. Each CDR3 protein is one row after TCRdb ran MiXCR on the 5' RACE reads. This table holds about 48,000 distinct CDR3 sequences, approximately 5.1% found once. This specimen was whole blood, taken at baseline. The receptors were gathered from an adult who was a healthcare worker with PCR-confirmed SARS-CoV-2 infection or an uninfected control (not recorded which).

In this sample, this clonotype turned up many times. CDR3 in amino acids: CANLSGGNQPQHF. The CDR3 nucleotides read TGTGCCAACCTATCCGGGGGGAATCAGCCCCAGCATTTT. The V call is TRBV6-1, the J call TRBJ1-5; possibly TRBD1 for D (5 bases). Deletions cut 10 bases from V and 4 bases from J, with 14 bases between. The CDR3 sequence is 13 residues long. The germline V gene encodes CDR1 MNHNS and CDR2 SASEGT.

The V gene is TRBV11-2, the J gene TRBJ2-5; no reliable D call. The CDR3 totals 10 residues. CDR1 and CDR2 (germline): SGHAT, FQNNGV. V lost 3 bases and J lost 5, with 1 base in between. As DNA, the CDR3 is TGTGCCAGCAGCTTTGAGACCCAGTACTTC. Its protein product is CASSFETQYF. The complete variable domain, with remaining parts taken from reference TRBV11-2 and TRBJ2-5, reads EAGVAQSPRYKIIEKRQSVAFWCNPISGHATLYWYQQILGQGPKLLIQFQNNGVVDDSQLPKDRFSAERLKGVDSTLKIQPAKLEDSAVYLCASSFETQYFGPGTRLLVL.

This clonotype was seen at least ten times. CDR3 protein: CSARDSPGYNEQFF. DNA of the CDR3: TGCAGTGCTAGGGACAGTCCGGGATACAATGAGCAGTTCTTC. The V call is TRBV20-1, the J call TRBJ2-1; D may be TRBD1 (6 bases). The CDR3 contains 14 residues. Germline CDR1 is DFQATT and CDR2 is SNEGSKA (reference sequence). The V gene lost 3 bases and the J gene lost 4 bases, with 13 bases spanning the gap.

This clonotype appeared many times. The chain couples TRBV25-1 to TRBJ1-6; no definite D call. Germline V CDR1 and CDR2: MGHDK, SYGVNS. With 5 bases removed from V and 3 bases from J, the gap between germline ends came to 2 bases. The CDR3 loop spans 12 amino acids. CDR3: CASSHYNSPLHF. DNA for the CDR3: TGTGCCAGCAGTCACTATAATTCACCCCTCCACTTT.

Worth noting for this clonotype: A read error is possible here, since a much larger clone lies one base away. CDR3 bases: TGTGTCAGCAGCAGTACAGGGTATAATTCACCCCTCCACTTT. Its protein is CVSSSTGYNSPLHF. J is TRBJ1-6 and V is TRBV25-1, with D perhaps matching TRBD1 (6 bases). Germline lookup yields CDR1 MGHDK and CDR2 SYGVNS. This CDR3 has 14 amino acids.

This clonotype showed up many times. The chain joins TRBV7-6 to TRBJ2-2; D is unclear. The germline V gene has CDR1 SGHVS and CDR2 FNYEAQ. The CDR3 consists of 14 residues. Trimming removed 5 bases from V and 4 bases from J, with 11 bases in between. The CDR3 region is CASSGKGTTGELFF. As DNA, the CDR3 is TGTGCCAGCAGCGGGAAGGGTACCACCGGGGAGCTGTTTTTT.

This clonotype has a count of ten or more. The rearrangement links TRBV29-1 to TRBJ1-1; 7 bases line up with TRBD1. V dropped 3 bases and J dropped 7; count of bases not matched to a gene: 8. The CDR3 totals 13 residues. Germline V gene sequence: CDR1 SQVTM, CDR2 ANQGSEA. DNA of the CDR3: TGCAGCGTTGACGGGACAGCTAAGATTGAAGCTTTCTTT. This sequence encodes CSVDGTAKIEAFF.

V and J are TRBV7-3 and TRBJ2-6; D not certain. This CDR3 spans 13 amino acids. CDR1 and CDR2 (germline): SGHTA, FQGTGA. The V end was cut by 0 bases, the J end by 3 bases, with 0 bases between. CDR3 sequence: CASSLTGANVLTF. DNA for the CDR3: TGTGCCAGCAGCTTAACTGGGGCCAACGTCCTGACTTTC.

This clonotype was seen at least ten times. The chain combines TRBV15 with TRBJ2-7; 9 nucleotides match TRBD2. CDR3 size: 17 residues. The germline V gene has CDR1 LNHNV and CDR2 YYDKDF (reference sequence). Trimming cost V 4 bases and J 0 bases; bases outside gene matches: 10. In DNA form, the CDR3 reads TGTGCCACCAGCACAACTGAAGGACTAGCGAGCTCCTACGAGCAGTACTTC. It translates to CATSTTEGLASSYEQYF.

V and J are TRBV14 and TRBJ2-2; D remains ambiguous. The CDR3 covers 14 residues. Germline V gene sequence: CDR1 SGHDN, CDR2 FVKESK. Trimming shortened V by 3 bases and J by 4 bases, and 9 bases separated the two germline ends. The CDR3 is CASSHGGSTGELFF. The CDR3 DNA reads TGTGCCAGCAGCCATGGCGGATCCACCGGGGAGCTGTTTTTT.

With regard to this clonotype: A much larger clone differs by one base, so this may be a read error. The CDR3 sequence is CASSSLIVRGTQYF. CDR3 DNA: TGTGCCAGCAGCTCGTTGATTGTGCGGGGCACGCAGTATTTT. The genes are TRBV7-3 and TRBJ2-3; a possible D gene is TRBD2 (6 bases). Germline loops: CDR1 SGHTA, CDR2 FQGTGA. Trimming took 4 bases from V and 9 from J, leaving 17 bases between them. CDR3 length: 14 amino acids.

In this sample, this clonotype turned up a few times. DNA of the CDR3: TGCGCCAGCAGCTTGGAAGGACAGATAAATGAAAAACTGTTTTTT. It is translated as CASSLEGQINEKLFF. V and J are TRBV5-1 and TRBJ1-4, with D possibly TRBD1 on 6 matching bases. This CDR3 spans 15 amino acids. From germline, CDR1 is SGHRS and CDR2 YFSETQ. The V and J ends lost 0 bases and 5 bases respectively, with 11 bases between them.